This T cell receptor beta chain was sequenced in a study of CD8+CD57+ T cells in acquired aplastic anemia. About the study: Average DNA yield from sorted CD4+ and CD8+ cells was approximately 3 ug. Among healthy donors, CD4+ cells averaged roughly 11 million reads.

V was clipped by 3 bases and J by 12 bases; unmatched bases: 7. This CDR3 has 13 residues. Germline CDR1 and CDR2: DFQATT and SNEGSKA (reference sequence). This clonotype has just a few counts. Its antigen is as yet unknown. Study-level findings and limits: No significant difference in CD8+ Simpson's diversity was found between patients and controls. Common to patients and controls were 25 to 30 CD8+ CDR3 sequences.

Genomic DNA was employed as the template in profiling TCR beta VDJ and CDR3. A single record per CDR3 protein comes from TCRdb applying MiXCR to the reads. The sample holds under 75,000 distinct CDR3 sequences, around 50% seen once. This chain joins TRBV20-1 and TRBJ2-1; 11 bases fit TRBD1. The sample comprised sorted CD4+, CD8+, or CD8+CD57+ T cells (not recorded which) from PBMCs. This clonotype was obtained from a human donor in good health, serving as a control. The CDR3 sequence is CSASRTGGRGQFF. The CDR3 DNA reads TGCAGTGCTAGTAGGACAGGGGGCAGGGGGCAGTTCTTC.